What follows is one T cell receptor (beta chain) and its context. What it recognizes is unknown. The CDR3 is 18 residues long. In germline, CDR1 is SEHNR, CDR2 FQNEAQ (reference sequence). V shed 6 bases and J 5 bases; nucleotides not matched to a gene: 19. This entry belongs to a study of cytomegalovirus exposure and HLA in healthy donors. Study observations and caveats: Among TCR beta chains, those listed as cytomegalovirus-associated numbered about 160. A later analysis reportedly found that, within productive TCRs, an Asian-associated ancestry cluster had fewer N-insertions than the mean observed across the approximately 670 donors.

The PCR was carried out with 60 Vbeta primers and 13 Jbeta primers. TCRdb's copy holds only in-frame clones and misses some; the assay was immunoSEQ multiplex PCR. Of 150,000 to 200,000 clones in the sample, almost 80% were seen once. The clonotype was recovered from a man aged 18 to 29 in good health and CMV-seropositive. Sequenced sample: PBMCs. The rearrangement links TRBV7-9 to TRBJ2-1, with 7 bases aligning to TRBD2. CDR3 nucleotides: TGTGCCAGCAGTCCCTCGTGGGGGGGACTACTACATAACAATGAGCAGTTCTTC. Protein: CASSPSWGGLLHNNEQFF.